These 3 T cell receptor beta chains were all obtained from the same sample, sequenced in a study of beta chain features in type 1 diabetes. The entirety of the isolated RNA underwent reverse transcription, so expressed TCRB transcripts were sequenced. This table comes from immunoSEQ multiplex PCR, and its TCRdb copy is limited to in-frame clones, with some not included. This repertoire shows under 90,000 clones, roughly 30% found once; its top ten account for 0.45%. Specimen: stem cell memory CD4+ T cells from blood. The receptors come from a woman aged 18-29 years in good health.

DNA of the CDR3: TGTGCCAGCAGCATAGACAGGGACACTGAAGCTTTCTTT. Its protein is CASSIDRDTEAFF. The V gene is TRBV2, the J gene TRBJ1-1; 7 bases are shared with TRBD1. This CDR3 is built from 13 residues. Germline lookup yields CDR1 SNHLY and CDR2 FYNNEI. The V and J ends lost 6 bases and 3 bases, in that order; junction bases with no gene match: 4.

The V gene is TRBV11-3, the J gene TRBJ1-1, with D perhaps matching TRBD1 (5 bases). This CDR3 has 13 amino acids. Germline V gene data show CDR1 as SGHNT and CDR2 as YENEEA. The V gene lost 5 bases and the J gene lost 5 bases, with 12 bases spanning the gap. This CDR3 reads CASSRLRETEAFF. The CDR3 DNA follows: TGTGCCAGCAGCCGACTCAGGGAAACTGAAGCTTTCTTT.

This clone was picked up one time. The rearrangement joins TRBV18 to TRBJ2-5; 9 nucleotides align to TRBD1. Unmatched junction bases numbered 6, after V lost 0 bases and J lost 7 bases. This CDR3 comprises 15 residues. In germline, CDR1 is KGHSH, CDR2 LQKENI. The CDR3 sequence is CASSPPTRQGGTQYF. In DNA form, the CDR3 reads TGTGCCAGCTCACCACCGACAAGACAGGGGGGGACCCAGTACTTC.